The 14 T cell receptor beta chains presented below share a single source sample, sequenced in a study of T cells after yellow fever vaccination. TCRdb fed the 5' RACE reads into MiXCR, producing one record per CDR3 protein. Of about 500,000 distinct CDR3 sequences in the sample, 17% were seen once. The sample was PBMCs, taken 5 days after the first yellow fever vaccination. These TCRs come from a man between 18 and 29 years old who received the YFV17D yellow fever vaccine.

The chain recombines TRBV6-1 with TRBJ1-2; D is perhaps TRBD1 (5 bases). The length of the CDR3 is 15 residues. Germline loops: CDR1 MNHNS, CDR2 SASEGT. V lost 2 bases and J lost 4, with 14 bases in between. This CDR3 reads CASSEFSGAFYGYTF. DNA for the CDR3: TGTGCCAGCAGTGAATTTTCCGGGGCCTTCTATGGCTACACCTTC.

The rearrangement joins TRBV5-1 to TRBJ2-3, with D possibly matching TRBD1 (5 bases). Trimming stripped 6 bases from V and 4 bases from J, with 12 bases between. The CDR3 sequence is 13 residues long. Germline-derived CDR1 and CDR2 are SGHRS and YFSETQ. In nucleotides, the CDR3 is TGCGCCAGCAACGCAGGGAATTCAGATACGCAGTATTTT. Translation gives CASNAGNSDTQYF. Full variable domain (rest looked up from reference TRBV5-1 and TRBJ2-3): KAGVTQTPRYLIKTRGQQVTLSCSPISGHRSVSWYQQTPGQGLQFLFEYFSETQRNKGNFPGRFSGRQFSNSRSEMNVSTLELGDSALYLCASNAGNSDTQYFGPGTRLTVL.

This clonotype came up a few times. DNA for the CDR3: TGTGCCAGCAGTTCAGCCGAACTATCTAACTATGGCTACACCTTC. It specifies CASSSAELSNYGYTF. The chain uses TRBV6-5 and TRBJ1-2; D remains ambiguous. The germline gives CDR1 MNHEY, CDR2 SVGAGI. V lost 4 bases and J lost 0, with 12 bases in between. The CDR3 loop spans 15 amino acids.

This chain links TRBV20-1 with TRBJ2-7; D is undetermined. The germline V gene encodes CDR1 DFQATT and CDR2 SNEGSKA (reference sequence). The CDR3 runs 13 residues. V was shortened by 1 base and J by 0 bases, with 7 bases between the two germline ends. The DNA for the CDR3 is TGCAGTGCTAGAGGGCGGAACTCCTACGAGCAGTACTTC. Amino acids: CSARGRNSYEQYF.

This chain links TRBV6-1 with TRBJ1-2; D uncertain. The CDR3 loop spans 13 amino acids. Germline V gene data show CDR1 as MNHNS and CDR2 as SASEGT. V was trimmed by 2 bases and J by 0 bases, leaving 4 bases between them. DNA of the CDR3: TGTGCCAGCAGTGAAATAGCTAACTATGGCTACACCTTC. Translating it yields CASSEIANYGYTF.

This clonotype was picked up a small number of times. J is TRBJ2-1 and V is TRBV6-5, with a tentative D call TRBD2 (7 bases). Looked up from germline, CDR1 is MNHEY and CDR2 is SVGAGI. The CDR3 contains 14 residues. The V end lost 1 base, the J end lost 9 bases, and 13 bases lay between the germline ends. The CDR3 DNA is TGTGCCAGCAGTTACTGGGGGGGGCTATCTGAGCAGTTCTTC. Its protein is CASSYWGGLSEQFF.

The rearrangement uses TRBV6-2 or TRBV6-3 and TRBJ2-7; D ambiguous. Deletions cut 0 bases from V and 3 bases from J, with 9 bases between. This CDR3 is built from 14 residues. Germline values: CDR1 MNHEY, CDR2 SVGEGT. The CDR3 nucleotides read TGTGCCAGCAGTTACTCTTCCTGGAGCTACGAGCAGTACGTC. The encoded protein is CASSYSSWSYEQYV.

This clonotype was observed a single time. V usage is TRBV9 and J usage is TRBJ1-6, with unresolved D. Trimming stripped 0 bases from V and 9 bases from J, with 13 bases between. The CDR3 contains 15 residues. Germline CDR1 SGDLS, CDR2 YYNGEE. CDR3 coding DNA: TGTGCCAGCAGCGTAGATGGCTCAGGTGGTTCACCCCTCCACTTT. Translated, it gives CASSVDGSGGSPLHF. The variable domain in full, with the rest retrieved from reference TRBV9 and TRBJ1-6, is DSGVTQTPKHLITATGQRVTLRCSPRSGDLSVYWYQQSLDQGLQFLIQYYNGEERAKGNILERFSAQQFPDLHSELNLSSLELGDSALYFCASSVDGSGGSPLHFGNGTRLTVT.

The chain is built from TRBV19 and TRBJ1-1; D is unclear. The CDR3 spans 14 residues. V lost 3 bases and J 1 base, leaving 9 bases between the germline ends. The germline CDR1 and CDR2 sequences are LNHDA and SQIVND (reference sequence). The CDR3 is CASSIGYRNTEAFF. CDR3 in DNA: TGTGCCAGTAGTATTGGTTACAGGAACACTGAAGCTTTCTTT.

The DNA for the CDR3 is TGTGCCAGCAGTTCGATCCCTCCTATATGGTCCTATAATTCACCCCTCCACTTT. It yields the protein CASSSIPPIWSYNSPLHF. The chain is built from TRBV28 and TRBJ1-6; D gene ambiguous. The CDR3 totals 18 residues. Trimming pared 4 bases from V and 1 base from J, leaving 17 bases between. Germline assignment: CDR1 MDHEN and CDR2 SYDVKM. The variable domain in full, completed from reference TRBV28 and TRBJ1-6, reads DVKVTQSSRYLVKRTGEKVFLECVQDMDHENMFWYRQDPGLGLRLIYFSYDVKMKEKGDIPEGYSVSREKKERFSLILESASTNQTSMYLCASSSIPPIWSYNSPLHFGNGTRLTVT.

This clonotype was found a few times. V is TRBV30 and J is TRBJ1-1, with D perhaps matching TRBD1 (5 bases). In germline, CDR1 is GTSNPN, CDR2 SVGIG (reference sequence). This CDR3 region has 13 residues. With 0 bases removed from V and 7 bases from J, the gap between germline ends came to 12 bases. The CDR3 DNA reads as TGTGCCTGGAGTGTAAGATGGGGGAGTGAAGCTTTCTTT. Translating it yields CAWSVRWGSEAFF. Complete variable domain (other parts from reference TRBV30 and TRBJ1-1): SQTIHQWPATLVQPVGSPLSLECTVEGTSNPNLYWYRQAAGRGLQLLFYSVGIGQISSEVPQNLSASRPQDRQFILSSKKLLLSDSGFYLCAWSVRWGSEAFFGQGTRLTVV.

This clonotype has more than one count but fewer than ten. CDR3 protein: CASSLRASNTEAFF. In DNA, the CDR3 is TGTGCCAGCAGCCTCAGGGCTTCGAACACTGAAGCTTTCTTT. The J gene is TRBJ1-1, the V gene TRBV3-1; D perhaps matches TRBD1 (5 bases). V was cut by 4 bases and J by 1 base, with 10 bases left in between. Germline loops: CDR1 LGHDT, CDR2 YNNKEL (reference sequence). The CDR3 runs to 14 residues.

The chain employs TRBV20-1 and TRBJ2-2; 9 nucleotides line up with TRBD1. The germline V gene has CDR1 DFQATT and CDR2 SNEGSKA (reference sequence). Trimming at V came to 0 bases and at J to 7 bases, leaving 6 bases not matched to a gene. There are 15 residues in the CDR3. The CDR3 DNA reads TGCAGTGCTAGAGATTACGGGACAGGGTACGGGGAGCTGTTTTTT. This gives the protein CSARDYGTGYGELFF.

The chain is built from TRBV9 and TRBJ1-2; D unresolved. The V and J ends lost 0 bases and 4 bases respectively, with 13 bases between them. The CDR3 contains 15 residues. The germline CDR1 and CDR2 sequences are SGDLS and YYNGEE. The CDR3 sequence is CASSVGSTVTYGYTF. CDR3 DNA sequence: TGTGCCAGCAGCGTAGGATCCACAGTGACCTATGGCTACACCTTC. The full variable domain, its missing parts supplied by reference TRBV9 and TRBJ1-2, is DSGVTQTPKHLITATGQRVTLRCSPRSGDLSVYWYQQSLDQGLQFLIQYYNGEERAKGNILERFSAQQFPDLHSELNLSSLELGDSALYFCASSVGSTVTYGYTFGSGTRLTVV.